These 32 T cell receptor beta chains came from one sample sequenced in a study of T-cell reconstitution after alpha-beta-depleted transplantation in children. Unique molecular identifiers were built into the TCRbeta library. TCRdb reprocessed the PCR reads via MiXCR and lists one record per CDR3 protein. The data contain 250,000 to 300,000 distinct CDR3 sequences, almost 10% of them seen just once; the ten biggest clones take up roughly a tenth. The sample in question was PBMCs from the stem cell graft donor, obtained from the stem cell graft. These receptor sequences come from a human donor who donated a stem cell graft to a child with SCID.

The gene calls are TRBV5-1 and TRBJ2-5, with 7 bases matching TRBD2. The CDR3 is made up of 17 amino acids. Germline values: CDR1 SGHRS, CDR2 YFSETQ. The J segment lost 1 base and the V segment lost 4 bases, leaving 13 bases of the junction unmatched. The DNA of the CDR3 is TGCGCCAGCAGCCCAGCCCCATTTGGGGGGGGCCAAGAGACCCAGTACTTC. This encodes CASSPAPFGGGQETQYF. Full variable domain (missing parts from reference TRBV5-1 and TRBJ2-5): KAGVTQTPRYLIKTRGQQVTLSCSPISGHRSVSWYQQTPGQGLQFLFEYFSETQRNKGNFPGRFSGRQFSNSRSEMNVSTLELGDSALYLCASSPAPFGGGQETQYFGPGTRLLVL.

This chain connects TRBV10-2 to TRBJ2-2; D not resolved. Germline V lookup: CDR1 WSHSY, CDR2 SAAADI. This CDR3 is 13 amino acids long. V lost 1 base and J lost 6, with 6 bases in between. This CDR3 reads CASSELGSGELFF. The CDR3 DNA follows: TGCGCCAGCAGTGAGTTGGGCTCCGGGGAGCTGTTTTTT.

This clonotype was counted between two and nine times. The V and J genes are TRBV19 and TRBJ1-6; D might be TRBD1 (6 bases). V was trimmed by 7 bases and J by 10 bases, leaving 14 bases between them. This CDR3 region has 13 residues. Germline CDR1 is LNHDA and CDR2 is SQIVND (reference sequence). The CDR3: CASTITGNSPLHF. CDR3 sequence (DNA): TGTGCCAGTACCATTACAGGGAACTCACCCCTCCACTTT. The full variable domain, completed using reference TRBV19 and TRBJ1-6, is DGGITQSPKYLFRKEGQNVTLSCEQNLNHDAMYWYRQDPGQGLRLIYYSQIVNDFQKGDIAEGYSVSREKKESFPLTVTSAQKNPTAFYLCASTITGNSPLHFGNGTRLTVT.

V gene TRBV7-9 combines with J gene TRBJ1-4; D gene uncertain. V lost 4 bases and J 3 bases, leaving 12 bases between the germline ends. CDR3 length: 15 residues. CDR1 is SEHNR, CDR2 FQNEAQ, per germline (reference sequence). The CDR3: CASSSWETANEKLFF. CDR3 DNA sequence: TGTGCCAGCAGCTCCTGGGAGACCGCTAATGAAAAACTGTTTTTT.

V is TRBV12-3 or TRBV12-4 and J is TRBJ2-2; 7 positions match TRBD2. The CDR3 has 15 amino acids. Trimming cost V 2 bases and J 5 bases; bases outside gene matches: 5. This chain's CDR3 is CASSLPSGDTGELFF. CDR3 DNA sequence: TGTGCCAGCAGTTTACCTAGCGGAGATACCGGGGAGCTGTTTTTT.

This clonotype has only a few counts. This chain connects TRBV6-1 to TRBJ2-7, with D unclear. Per the germline V gene, CDR1 is MNHNS and CDR2 is SASEGT. Between the trimmed V and J ends, which lost 6 bases and 6 bases, there was a span of 21 bases. The CDR3 covers 15 residues. The CDR3 DNA is TGTGCCAGCAGCCTATCAACCGGACCCCGCCCCGAGCAGTACTTC. This encodes CASSLSTGPRPEQYF.

This clonotype was seen only a few times. The V and J genes are TRBV7-9 and TRBJ1-5, with a tentative D call TRBD1 (5 bases). Per germline, CDR1 SEHNR and CDR2 FQNEAQ (reference sequence). CDR3 length: 15 amino acids. V was clipped by 1 base and J by 1 base, with 8 bases between them. The CDR3 DNA sequence: TGTGCCAGCAGCTTAGACGGGGGAAGCAATCAGCCCCAGCATTTT. It is translated as CASSLDGGSNQPQHF.

This clonotype was counted a few times. The J gene is TRBJ2-3, the V gene TRBV6-5; 8 bases agree with TRBD2. Trimming took 4 bases from V and 4 from J; bases not matched to a gene: 7. The germline V gene encodes CDR1 MNHEY and CDR2 SVGAGI. The CDR3 has 15 amino acids. The CDR3: CASSLNPGGPDTQYF. The DNA for the CDR3 is TGTGCCAGCAGTTTGAATCCGGGGGGGCCAGATACGCAGTATTTT.

This clonotype was detected ten times or more. This chain's CDR3 is CASSNLAEGSYNEQFF. DNA of the CDR3: TGTGCCAGCAGCAATCTAGCGGAAGGATCCTACAATGAGCAGTTCTTC. The V and J genes are TRBV12-3 or TRBV12-4 and TRBJ2-1; 7 nucleotides line up with TRBD2. J gave up 1 base and V 6 bases, and 9 bases lay outside the gene matches. The CDR3 totals 16 residues.

This clonotype was detected a few times. The rearrangement joins TRBV7-3 to TRBJ1-2; D not resolved. V lost 5 bases to trimming and J lost 6 bases, with 13 bases between them. This CDR3 spans 13 amino acids. Germline-derived CDR1 and CDR2 are SGHTA and FQGTGA. In DNA, the CDR3 is TGTGCCAGCAGCCCCTACCCCGGGGATGGCTACACCTTC. Its protein is CASSPYPGDGYTF.

This clonotype turned up a few times. The genes are TRBV27 and TRBJ2-1, with 15 positions matching TRBD2. V shed 6 bases, J shed 0 bases, and the junction held 9 bases outside the gene matches. This CDR3 is built from 19 residues. In germline, CDR1 is MNHEY, CDR2 SMNVEV (reference sequence). CDR3: CASSLIGLAGGRSYNEQFF. CDR3 in DNA: TGTGCCAGCAGCTTAATAGGACTAGCGGGGGGGCGCTCCTACAATGAGCAGTTCTTC.

In this sample, this clonotype turned up a few times. This chain uses TRBV12-3 or TRBV12-4 with TRBJ2-2; 16 bases are a match to TRBD2. The J segment lost 4 bases and the V segment lost 6 bases, leaving 5 bases of the junction unmatched. This CDR3 is 17 amino acids long. CDR3: CASSGTSGGASTGELFF. DNA for the CDR3: TGTGCCAGCAGCGGGACTAGCGGGGGGGCCTCCACCGGGGAGCTGTTTTTT.

The chain uses TRBV6-2 or TRBV6-3 and TRBJ2-7, with TRBD2 matching 8 bases. The germline CDR1 and CDR2 sequences are MNHEY and SVGEGT. The V gene end was trimmed by 8 bases and the J gene end by 5 bases; junction bases not matched to a gene: 17. This CDR3 is built from 16 residues. The CDR3 protein is CASSSFGRGTRDEQYF. Here the CDR3 DNA reads TGTGCCAGCTCCTCCTTCGGGAGGGGGACACGCGACGAGCAGTACTTC.

The chain combines TRBV5-1 with TRBJ2-1, with 8 bases matching TRBD1. Trimming removed 0 bases from V and 0 bases from J; junction bases left unmatched: 2. CDR3 size: 16 residues. The V gene's germline CDR1 is SGHRS and CDR2 YFSETQ. Here the CDR3 DNA reads TGCGCCAGCAGCTTGGGGACAGGGCTCTCCTACAATGAGCAGTTCTTC. It encodes CASSLGTGLSYNEQFF.

The chain recombines TRBV12-3 or TRBV12-4 with TRBJ1-1; D is undetermined. Trimming removed 3 bases at V and 1 base at J, with 12 bases between. This CDR3 comprises 15 residues. The CDR3 region is CASSFLRARNTEAFF. The CDR3 bases are TGTGCCAGCAGTTTTTTACGGGCAAGGAACACTGAAGCTTTCTTT.

V is TRBV20-1 and J is TRBJ1-2, with D unclear. CDR1 is DFQATT and CDR2 is SNEGSKA in the germline V gene (reference sequence). The CDR3 covers 11 residues. Trimming took 1 base from V and 8 from J, leaving 8 bases between them. CDR3 DNA: TGCAGTGCTAGAGTCGACGCAGGCTACACCTTC. This codes for CSARVDAGYTF.

The chain joins TRBV14 to TRBJ2-7; a possible D gene is TRBD2 (5 bases). From germline, CDR1 is SGHDN and CDR2 FVKESK. V lost 4 bases, J lost 3 bases, and 13 bases lay in between. The CDR3 length is 14 residues. This CDR3 is CASSPLDKDYEQYF. DNA for the CDR3: TGTGCCAGCAGCCCACTAGACAAAGACTACGAGCAGTACTTC.

V and J are TRBV29-1 and TRBJ2-2; TRBD2 matches at 8 bases. The CDR3 length is 15 residues. Germline V gives CDR1 SQVTM, CDR2 ANQGSEA. With V trimmed by 7 bases and J by 7 bases, 14 bases remained unmatched. CDR3 protein: CSGQAVGGAVGELFF. In nucleotides, the CDR3 is TGCAGCGGGCAGGCGGTCGGGGGGGCCGTCGGGGAGCTGTTTTTT.

This clonotype was seen ten or more times. This sequence joins TRBV27 and TRBJ2-7; TRBD2 agrees at 11 bases. CDR1 and CDR2 (germline): MNHEY, SMNVEV (reference sequence). With V trimmed by 2 bases and J by 4 bases, 7 bases remained unmatched. The CDR3 contains 16 residues. Here the CDR3 reads CASSLAPGLAVYEQYF. The CDR3 DNA is TGTGCCAGCAGTTTAGCCCCGGGACTAGCGGTATACGAGCAGTACTTC.

The chain employs TRBV29-1 and TRBJ2-1; 9 bases map to TRBD1. CDR1 and CDR2 from the germline V gene are SQVTM and ANQGSEA. The CDR3 totals 14 residues. V lost 7 bases, J lost 5 bases, and 9 bases stayed unmatched. CDR3 loop: CSAEGGTGNNEQFF. As DNA, the CDR3 is TGCAGCGCTGAGGGTGGGACAGGGAACAATGAGCAGTTCTTC.

The V and J genes are TRBV21-1 and TRBJ1-1; TRBD1, as called in the table, went unchecked against the DNA. TRBV21-1 is a pseudogene locus. The CDR3 is 17 residues long. The chain's CDR3 is CASTPDRRGMLNTEAFF. The CDR3 DNA follows: TGTGCCAGCACCCCTGACAGGAGGGGGATGTTAAACACTGAAGCTTTCTTT.

The rearrangement uses TRBV15 and TRBJ1-1, with D possibly TRBD1 on 5 matching bases. The V gene lost 3 bases and the J gene lost 6 bases, with 11 bases spanning the gap. The CDR3 loop spans 13 amino acids. The germline gives CDR1 LNHNV, CDR2 YYDKDF (reference sequence). CDR3: CATSSRGGAEAFF. The CDR3 DNA reads as TGTGCCACCAGCAGTCGGGGGGGGGCTGAAGCTTTCTTT.

The chain has TRBV12-3 or TRBV12-4 and TRBJ1-5, with 10 bases aligning to TRBD1. The trim removed 3 bases at V and 4 bases at J, leaving 6 bases unmatched. The CDR3 length is 16 residues. The CDR3 loop reads CASSFAGTGANQPQHF. In DNA form, the CDR3 reads TGTGCCAGCAGTTTTGCCGGGACAGGGGCAAATCAGCCCCAGCATTTT.

This clonotype came up many times. This chain links TRBV2 with TRBJ2-3, with D tentatively TRBD2 (6 bases). The germline V gene encodes CDR1 SNHLY and CDR2 FYNNEI. The V end was cut by 3 bases, the J end by 6 bases, with 16 bases between. This CDR3 has 15 amino acids. The CDR3 region has the DNA TGTGCCAGCAGTGAGATTGAGTGGGGGGACGATACGCAGTATTTT. This translates into CASSEIEWGDDTQYF. The full variable domain, completed using reference TRBV2 and TRBJ2-3, is EPEVTQTPSHQVTQMGQEVILRCVPISNHLYFYWYRQILGQKVEFLVSFYNNEISEKSEIFDDQFSVERPDGSNFTLKIRSTKLEDSAMYFCASSEIEWGDDTQYFGPGTRLTVL.

This chain connects TRBV21-1 to TRBJ2-3; the table assigns TRBD1, which was not confirmed against the DNA. TRBV21-1 corresponds to a pseudogene. CDR3 length equals 13 residues. This CDR3 reads CASSKNPDHTQYF. In DNA, the CDR3 is TGTGCCAGCAGCAAAAATCCCGACCATACGCAGTATTTT.

A few counts support this clonotype. The chain carries TRBV5-5 and TRBJ2-2; D call uncertain. Trimming stripped 2 bases from V and 7 bases from J, with 9 bases between. There are 13 residues in the CDR3. Germline V gene data show CDR1 as SGHKS and CDR2 as YYEKEE (reference sequence). The CDR3 loop is CASSLPAVGELFF. The CDR3 DNA reads as TGTGCCAGCAGCTTACCGGCCGTCGGGGAGCTGTTTTTT.

The sample holds many counts of this clonotype. The chain is built from TRBV7-2 and TRBJ2-3; perhaps D is TRBD1 or TRBD2 (5 bases each). Germline assignment: CDR1 SGHTA and CDR2 FQGNSA. V dropped 5 bases and J dropped 5 bases, with 17 bases sitting between them. The CDR3 runs 15 residues. CDR3 in amino acids: CASSPMWVGVDTQYF. The CDR3 DNA sequence: TGTGCCAGCAGCCCGATGTGGGTGGGGGTAGATACGCAGTATTTT.

This clonotype occurred many times. The CDR3 coding sequence is TGCGCCAGCAGCTTACACGGACAGGGGTCCTACAATGAGCAGTTCTTC. It encodes CASSLHGQGSYNEQFF. The chain employs TRBV5-1 and TRBJ2-1, with 9 bases matching TRBD1. Trimming cost V 2 bases and J 1 base; bases outside gene matches: 4. In germline, CDR1 is SGHRS, CDR2 YFSETQ. The CDR3 covers 16 residues.

The chain recombines TRBV29-1 with TRBJ1-4; D is unclear. Trimming took off 4 bases at V and 7 bases at J, with 10 bases between the two ends. The germline gives CDR1 SQVTM, CDR2 ANQGSEA. There are 12 residues in the CDR3. Written as DNA, the CDR3 is TGCAGCGTTGTAGACGGGATTGAAAAACTGTTTTTT. It codes for CSVVDGIEKLFF. Combining the CDR3 with reference TRBV29-1 and TRBJ1-4 gives the whole variable domain SAVISQKPSRDICQRGTSLTIQCQVDSQVTMMFWYRQQPGQSLTLIATANQGSEATYESGFVIDKFPISRPNLTFSTLTVSNMSPEDSSIYLCSVVDGIEKLFFGSGTQLSVL.

This sequence joins TRBV3-1 and TRBJ2-7; TRBD2 agrees at 8 bases. Trimming removed 2 bases from V and 0 bases from J; junction bases left unmatched: 12. This CDR3 contains 18 residues. Germline lookup yields CDR1 LGHDT and CDR2 YNNKEL (reference sequence). The CDR3 spells CASSQPTGAGATSYEQYF. The CDR3 nucleotides read TGTGCCAGCAGCCAACCGACAGGAGCGGGGGCCACCTCCTACGAGCAGTACTTC.

V and J are TRBV7-9 and TRBJ2-3, with 7 bases aligning to TRBD2. The germline gives CDR1 SEHNR, CDR2 FQNEAQ (reference sequence). The J segment lost 0 bases and the V segment lost 3 bases, leaving 3 bases of the junction unmatched. The CDR3 loop spans 15 amino acids. The CDR3 DNA reads as TGTGCCAGCAGCTTCCTAGCGGATAGCACAGATACGCAGTATTTT. Its protein is CASSFLADSTDTQYF.

This clonotype has a handful of counts. The chain joins TRBV5-6 to TRBJ1-5; perhaps TRBD1 as D (6 bases). Germline assignment: CDR1 SGHDT and CDR2 YYEEEE. The CDR3 consists of 14 residues. V was shortened by 2 bases and J by 6 bases, with 12 bases between the two germline ends. CDR3 sequence (DNA): TGTGCCAGCAGCTTCGGGGGGCAGGGTCAGCCCCAGCATTTT. This gives the protein CASSFGGQGQPQHF.